Listed below are T cell receptor beta chains from one sample, sequenced in a study of OX40 agonist ivuxolimab in advanced cancers. Profiling relied on immunoSEQ multiplex PCR, and the TCRdb table lists in-frame clones only, not all of them. The data show around 66,000 clones, with around 82% seen just once and 4.4% held by the top ten. Sequencing was performed on CD4+ or CD8+ T cells sorted from blood, taken in a trial of the OX40 agonist ivuxolimab. The receptors were gathered from an adult with an advanced solid tumor such as melanoma, head and neck, liver or kidney cancer. CDR3s leave out the opening cysteine and the closing phenylalanine or tryptophan.

V gene | CDR3 protein
TRBV11-3 | ASSKGQQETQY
TRBV11-2 | ASSLEQGFNQPQH
TRBV7-8 | ASSSNRSPNEKLF
TRBV5-1 | ASSPGQGTHQPQH
TRBV2 | ASRRTGYEQY
TRBV7-8 | ASSLLGLGGLGEQF
TRBV27 | ASSSGQGRREPQH
TRBV5-3 | APGAWGYT
TRBV11-1 | ASSSHISVIAGELF
TRBV9 | ASSGGGGGRASYEQY
TRBV28 | ASSLPAGFWVGQPQH
TRBV2 | ASSRGRGNEQF
TRBV2 | ASSPGSGVSYNEQF
TRBV2 | ASNDRGIRSTIY
TRBV7-2 | ASSTGMGEAF
TRBV28 | ASSVPGSSNEKLF
TRBV4-2 | ASSQEVGTGEKTQY
TRBV19 | ASSIDWMTGELF